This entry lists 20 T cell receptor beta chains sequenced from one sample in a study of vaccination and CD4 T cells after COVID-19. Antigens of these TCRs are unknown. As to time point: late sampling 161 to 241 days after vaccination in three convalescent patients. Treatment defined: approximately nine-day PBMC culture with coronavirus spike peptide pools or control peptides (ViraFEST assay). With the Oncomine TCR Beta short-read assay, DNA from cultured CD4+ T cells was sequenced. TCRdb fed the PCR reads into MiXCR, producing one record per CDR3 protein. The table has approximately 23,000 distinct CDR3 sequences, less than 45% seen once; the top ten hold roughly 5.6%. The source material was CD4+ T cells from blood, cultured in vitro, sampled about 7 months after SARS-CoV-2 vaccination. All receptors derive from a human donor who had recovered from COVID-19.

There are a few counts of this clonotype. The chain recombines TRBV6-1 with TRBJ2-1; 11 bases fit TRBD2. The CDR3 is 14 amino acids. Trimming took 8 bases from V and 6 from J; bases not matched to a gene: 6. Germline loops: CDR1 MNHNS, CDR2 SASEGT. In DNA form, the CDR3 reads TGTGCCAGCTATAGCGGGAGGGAGGGCAATGAGCAGTTCTTC. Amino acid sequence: CASYSGREGNEQFF.

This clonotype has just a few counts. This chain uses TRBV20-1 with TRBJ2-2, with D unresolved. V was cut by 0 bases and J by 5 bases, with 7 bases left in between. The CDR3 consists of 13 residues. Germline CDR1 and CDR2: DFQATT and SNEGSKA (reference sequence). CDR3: CSARETGTGELFF. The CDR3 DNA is TGCAGTGCTAGAGAGACGGGTACCGGGGAGCTGTTTTTT.

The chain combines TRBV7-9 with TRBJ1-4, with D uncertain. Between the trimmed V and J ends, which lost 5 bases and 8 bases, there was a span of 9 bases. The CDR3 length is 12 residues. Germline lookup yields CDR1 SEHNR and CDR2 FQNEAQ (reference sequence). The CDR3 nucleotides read TGTGCCAGCAGCGGGCCGGAAGAAAAACTGTTTTTT. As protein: CASSGPEEKLFF.

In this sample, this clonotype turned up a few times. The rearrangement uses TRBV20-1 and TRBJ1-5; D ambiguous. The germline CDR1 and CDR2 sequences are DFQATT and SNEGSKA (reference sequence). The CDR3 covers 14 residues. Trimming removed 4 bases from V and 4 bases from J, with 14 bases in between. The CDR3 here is CSATSGWVNQPQHF. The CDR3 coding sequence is TGCAGTGCTACTTCTGGTTGGGTTAATCAGCCCCAGCATTTT.

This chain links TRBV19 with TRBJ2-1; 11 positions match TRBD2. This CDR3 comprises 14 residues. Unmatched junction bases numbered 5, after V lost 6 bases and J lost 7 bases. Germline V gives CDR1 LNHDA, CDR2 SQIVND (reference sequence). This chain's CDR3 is CASSISGRANEQFF. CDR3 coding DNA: TGTGCCAGTAGCATTAGCGGGAGGGCGAATGAGCAGTTCTTC.

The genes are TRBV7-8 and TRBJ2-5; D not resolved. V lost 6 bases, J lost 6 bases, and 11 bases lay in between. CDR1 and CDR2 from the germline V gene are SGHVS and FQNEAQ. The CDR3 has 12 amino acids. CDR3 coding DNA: TGTGCCAGCAGACCCGGCAGGAAGACCCAGTACTTC. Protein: CASRPGRKTQYF.

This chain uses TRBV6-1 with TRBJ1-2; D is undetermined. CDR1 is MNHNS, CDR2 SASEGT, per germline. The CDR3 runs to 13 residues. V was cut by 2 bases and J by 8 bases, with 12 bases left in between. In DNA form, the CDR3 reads TGTGCCAGCAGTGAAACCCGGGATGGGGGCTACACCTTC. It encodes CASSETRDGGYTF.

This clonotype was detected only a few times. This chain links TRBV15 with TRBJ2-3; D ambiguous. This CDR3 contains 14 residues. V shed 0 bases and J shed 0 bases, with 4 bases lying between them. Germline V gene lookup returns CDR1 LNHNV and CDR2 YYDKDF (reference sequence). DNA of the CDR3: TGTGCCACCAGCAGAGATATAAGCACAGATACGCAGTATTTT. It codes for CATSRDISTDTQYF.

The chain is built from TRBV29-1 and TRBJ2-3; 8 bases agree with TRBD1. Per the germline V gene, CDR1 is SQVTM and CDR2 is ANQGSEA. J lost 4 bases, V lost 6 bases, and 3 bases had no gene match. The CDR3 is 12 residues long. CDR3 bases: TGCAGCGTCGACAGGGGATCAGATACGCAGTATTTT. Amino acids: CSVDRGSDTQYF.

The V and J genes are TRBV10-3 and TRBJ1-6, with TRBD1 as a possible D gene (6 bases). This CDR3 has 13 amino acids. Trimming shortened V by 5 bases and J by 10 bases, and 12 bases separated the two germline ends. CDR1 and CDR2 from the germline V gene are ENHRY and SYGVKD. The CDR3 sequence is CAISPGAVSPLHF. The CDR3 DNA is TGTGCCATCAGTCCGGGGGCGGTCTCACCCCTCCACTTT.

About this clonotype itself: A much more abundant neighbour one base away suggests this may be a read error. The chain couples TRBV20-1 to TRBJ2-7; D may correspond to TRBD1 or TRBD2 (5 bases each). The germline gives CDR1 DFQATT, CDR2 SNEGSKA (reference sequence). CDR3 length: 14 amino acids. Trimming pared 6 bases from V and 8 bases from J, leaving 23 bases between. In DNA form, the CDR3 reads TGCAGTGCCCCGATAACAGAGTGGGGGAACAAGCAGTACTTC. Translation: CSAPITEWGNKQYF.

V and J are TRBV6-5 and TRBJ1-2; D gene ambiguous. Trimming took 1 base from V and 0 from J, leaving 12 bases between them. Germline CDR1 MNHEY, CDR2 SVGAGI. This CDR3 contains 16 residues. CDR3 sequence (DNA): TGTGCCAGCAGTTACTTGGACGATTCCCCTAACTATGGCTACACCTTC. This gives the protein CASSYLDDSPNYGYTF.

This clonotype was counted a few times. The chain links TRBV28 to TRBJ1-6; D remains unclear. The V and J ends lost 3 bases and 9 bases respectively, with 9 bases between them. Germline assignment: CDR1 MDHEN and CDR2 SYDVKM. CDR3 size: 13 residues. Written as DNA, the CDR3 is TGTGCCAGCAGTTTGGGAGCGATTTCACCCCTCCACTTT. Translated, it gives CASSLGAISPLHF.

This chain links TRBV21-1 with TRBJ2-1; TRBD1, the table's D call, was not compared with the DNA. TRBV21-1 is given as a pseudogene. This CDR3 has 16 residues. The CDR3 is CASSTPGQGTYNEQFF. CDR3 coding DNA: TGTGCCAGCAGCACTCCGGGACAGGGGACTTACAATGAGCAGTTCTTC.

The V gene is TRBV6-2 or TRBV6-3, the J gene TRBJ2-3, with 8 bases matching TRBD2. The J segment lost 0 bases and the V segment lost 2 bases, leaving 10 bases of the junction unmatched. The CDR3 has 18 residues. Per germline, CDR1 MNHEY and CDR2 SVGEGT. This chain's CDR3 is CASSYSAGGRLSTDTQYF. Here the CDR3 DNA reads TGTGCCAGCAGTTACAGCGCGGGCGGGAGGCTTAGCACAGATACGCAGTATTTT.

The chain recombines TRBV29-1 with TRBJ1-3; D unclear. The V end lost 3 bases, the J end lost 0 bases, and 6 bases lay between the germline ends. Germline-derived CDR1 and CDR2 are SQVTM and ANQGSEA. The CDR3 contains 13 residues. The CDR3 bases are TGCAGCGTTGATGCCGGCTCTGGAAACACCATATATTTT. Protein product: CSVDAGSGNTIYF.

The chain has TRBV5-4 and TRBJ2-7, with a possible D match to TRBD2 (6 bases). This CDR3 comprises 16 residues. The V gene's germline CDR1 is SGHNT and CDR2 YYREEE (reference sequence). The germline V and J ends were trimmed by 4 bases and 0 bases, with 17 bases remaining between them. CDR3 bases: TGTGCCAGCAGCCCCCCGGGGACTTTAAGCTCCTACGAGCAGTACTTC. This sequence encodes CASSPPGTLSSYEQYF.

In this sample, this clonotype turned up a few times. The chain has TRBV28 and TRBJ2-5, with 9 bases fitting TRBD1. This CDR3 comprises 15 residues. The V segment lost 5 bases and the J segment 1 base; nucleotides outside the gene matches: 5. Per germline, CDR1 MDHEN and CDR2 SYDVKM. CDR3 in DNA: TGTGCCAGCAGTGGATGGGACAGGGTCCAAGAGACCCAGTACTTC. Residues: CASSGWDRVQETQYF.

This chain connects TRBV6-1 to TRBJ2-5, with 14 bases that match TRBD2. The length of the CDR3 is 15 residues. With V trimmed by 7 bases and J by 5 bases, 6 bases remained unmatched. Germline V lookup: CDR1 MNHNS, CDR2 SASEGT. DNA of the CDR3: TGTGCCAGCACTCTTGGACTAGCGGGAGGCGAGACCCAGTACTTC. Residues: CASTLGLAGGETQYF.

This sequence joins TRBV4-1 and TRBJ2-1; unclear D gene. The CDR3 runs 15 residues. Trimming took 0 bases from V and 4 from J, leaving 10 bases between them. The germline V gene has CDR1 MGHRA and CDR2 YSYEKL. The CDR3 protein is CASSQEYQVYNEQFF. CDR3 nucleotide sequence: TGCGCCAGCAGCCAAGAGTACCAGGTATACAATGAGCAGTTCTTC.